The 14 T cell receptor beta chains below were found in one sample sequenced in a study of shared clonotypes between healthy human individuals. Repertoires were generated with immunoSEQ multiplex PCR, while TCRdb's copy carries only in-frame clones and drops some. The table has about 980,000 clones, about 80% seen once. Sequenced input: memory CD4+ T cells sorted from blood. Sample subset: CD45RA-negative fraction. The receptors stem from a man between 18 and 29 years old in good health.

This chain joins TRBV2 and TRBJ2-6; perhaps TRBD1 as D (6 bases). There are 15 residues in the CDR3. Per germline, CDR1 SNHLY and CDR2 FYNNEI. Trimming stripped 11 bases from V and 0 bases from J, with 14 bases between. DNA for the CDR3: TGTGCCGGATTGACAGGTCCCTCTGGGGCCAACGTCCTGACTTTC. This sequence encodes CAGLTGPSGANVLTF.

J is TRBJ2-5 and V is TRBV18, with 9 nucleotides matching TRBD2. With 6 bases clipped from V and 7 bases from J, the junction kept 12 bases outside the gene matches. The CDR3 is 15 residues long. Germline V CDR1 and CDR2: KGHSH, LQKENI. Written as DNA, the CDR3 is TGTGCCAGCTCGGAGGTTAGCGGGAGTCGAGGGACCCAGTACTTC. Its translation is CASSEVSGSRGTQYF.

The J gene is TRBJ2-1, the V gene TRBV10-3; a possible D gene is TRBD2 (6 bases). Germline CDR1 reads ENHRY; CDR2 reads SYGVKD. There are 12 residues in the CDR3. V lost 6 bases, J lost 9 bases, and 12 bases lay in between. This CDR3 reads CAISGSVGEQFF. The CDR3 DNA is TGTGCCATCAGCGGGAGCGTGGGTGAGCAGTTCTTC.

The chain combines TRBV10-3 with TRBJ2-1; D might be TRBD1 (5 bases). The CDR3 contains 16 residues. V was cut by 3 bases and J by 1 base, with 13 bases left in between. The germline CDR1 and CDR2 sequences are ENHRY and SYGVKD. The DNA for the CDR3 is TGTGCCATCAGTGACCTCCAGGGCGGTTCCTACAATGAGCAGTTCTTC. Protein product: CAISDLQGGSYNEQFF.

This clone was counted only a few times. This chain connects TRBV30 to TRBJ1-1; 10 bases are a match to TRBD1. With 5 bases clipped from V and 4 bases from J, the junction kept 4 bases outside the gene matches. The CDR3 is 13 amino acids. CDR1 is GTSNPN, CDR2 SVGIG, per germline (reference sequence). CDR3 DNA sequence: TGTGCCTGGGGAAGGACAGGGGGCACTGAAGCTTTCTTT. Translation gives CAWGRTGGTEAFF.

In regard to this clone: Other nucleotide sequences in the sample specify the same CDR3. The chain is built from TRBV5-1 and TRBJ1-1; TRBD1 agrees at 7 bases. V trimming: 0 bases; J trimming: 4 bases; junction bases outside the gene matches: 3. Germline V CDR1 and CDR2: SGHRS, YFSETQ. This CDR3 spans 14 amino acids. The chain's CDR3 is CASSLAAGGTEAFF. The CDR3 nucleotides are TGCGCCAGCAGCTTGGCCGCAGGGGGCACTGAAGCTTTCTTT.

CDR3 nucleotides: TGCAGCGTTAGGACAGGGGGCATAGATACGCAGTATTTT. It yields the protein CSVRTGGIDTQYF. The gene calls are TRBV29-1 and TRBJ2-3; TRBD1 matches at 11 bases. The CDR3 contains 13 residues. The germline CDR1 and CDR2 sequences are SQVTM and ANQGSEA. V gave up 5 bases and J gave up 5 bases; unmatched junction bases: 3.

This chain joins TRBV4-3 and TRBJ2-7, with TRBD1 matching over 10 bases. Germline assignment: CDR1 LGHNA and CDR2 YSLEER. V gave up 4 bases and J gave up 4 bases; unmatched junction bases: 7. The CDR3 totals 15 residues. The CDR3 loop is CASSRSRDRGYEQYF. CDR3 nucleotide sequence: TGCGCCAGCAGCCGAAGCCGGGACAGGGGATACGAGCAGTACTTC.

The rearrangement uses TRBV5-1 and TRBJ2-5; tentatively, D is TRBD1 (5 bases). Per germline, CDR1 SGHRS and CDR2 YFSETQ. The CDR3 runs 16 residues. V was trimmed by 0 bases and J by 5 bases, leaving 17 bases between them. CDR3 DNA sequence: TGCGCCAGCAGCTTGGGGGAACGGCCCAGGGTGGAGACCCAGTACTTC. Residues: CASSLGERPRVETQYF.

This chain links TRBV2 with TRBJ2-5, with D possibly being TRBD2 (5 bases). In germline, CDR1 is SNHLY, CDR2 FYNNEI. This CDR3 has 13 residues. V was trimmed by 3 bases and J by 8 bases, leaving 13 bases between them. The CDR3 nucleotides read TGTGCCAGCAGTGATGCGGGCCGGCGAACCCAGTACTTC. This sequence encodes CASSDAGRRTQYF.

This clone was observed once. The chain uses TRBV5-4 and TRBJ1-4; no clear D gene. The CDR3 contains 14 residues. V was trimmed by 4 bases and J by 6 bases, leaving 13 bases between them. Germline loops: CDR1 SGHNT, CDR2 YYREEE (reference sequence). The CDR3 DNA reads as TGTGCCAGCAGCATCCAGTCGCAGGATGAAAAACTGTTTTTT. Its translation: CASSIQSQDEKLFF.

V gene TRBV7-2 combines with J gene TRBJ1-2; 8 bases match TRBD1. Unmatched junction bases numbered 3, after V lost 3 bases and J lost 0 bases. CDR3 length: 15 residues. CDR1 and CDR2 from the germline V gene are SGHTA and FQGNSA. CDR3 coding DNA: TGTGCCAGCAGCTTGGACAGGGCCTCTAACTATGGCTACACCTTC. Translated, it gives CASSLDRASNYGYTF.

The rearrangement uses TRBV19 and TRBJ1-5, with D possibly TRBD1 on 6 matching bases. Trimming cost V 6 bases and J 7 bases, with 13 bases left between them. The V gene's germline CDR1 is LNHDA and CDR2 SQIVND (reference sequence). CDR3 length: 13 residues. The CDR3 DNA sequence: TGTGCCAGTAGGGAACAGGGTGAACAGCCCCAGCATTTT. It is translated as CASREQGEQPQHF.

The V gene is TRBV4-1, the J gene TRBJ1-1; D call uncertain. Germline loops: CDR1 MGHRA, CDR2 YSYEKL. Trimming cost V 1 base and J 4 bases, with 10 bases left between them. The CDR3 is 14 amino acids. The CDR3 here is CASSQVGWGTEAFF. The CDR3 DNA sequence: TGCGCCAGCAGCCAAGTGGGCTGGGGCACTGAAGCTTTCTTT.